Given below is one TCR beta chain in context. The antigen remains undetermined. The entry originates in a study of cytomegalovirus exposure and HLA in healthy donors. General study results and limits: Investigators reported 150 to 200 TCR beta chains as tied to cytomegalovirus.

The primer mix had 60 Vbeta and 13 Jbeta primers. Using immunoSEQ multiplex PCR, the repertoire was profiled, and TCRdb retains in-frame clones only, with some absent. The profile covers fewer than 90,000 clones, with about 80% appearing a single time and 1.1% to 1.5% taken by the ten largest. Per the germline V gene, CDR1 is PRHDT and CDR2 is FYEKMQ (reference sequence). The CDR3 loop spans 14 amino acids. V was pared by 5 bases and J by 2 bases, with 12 bases between. The source material was PBMCs. V usage is TRBV13 and J usage is TRBJ2-5, with a weak D call TRBD2 (5 bases). The clonotype comes from a male donor in good health and CMV-seronegative. The CDR3 DNA reads as TGTGCCAGCAGCCCCGGACTTGTACAAGAGACCCAGTACTTC. Protein: CASSPGLVQETQYF.